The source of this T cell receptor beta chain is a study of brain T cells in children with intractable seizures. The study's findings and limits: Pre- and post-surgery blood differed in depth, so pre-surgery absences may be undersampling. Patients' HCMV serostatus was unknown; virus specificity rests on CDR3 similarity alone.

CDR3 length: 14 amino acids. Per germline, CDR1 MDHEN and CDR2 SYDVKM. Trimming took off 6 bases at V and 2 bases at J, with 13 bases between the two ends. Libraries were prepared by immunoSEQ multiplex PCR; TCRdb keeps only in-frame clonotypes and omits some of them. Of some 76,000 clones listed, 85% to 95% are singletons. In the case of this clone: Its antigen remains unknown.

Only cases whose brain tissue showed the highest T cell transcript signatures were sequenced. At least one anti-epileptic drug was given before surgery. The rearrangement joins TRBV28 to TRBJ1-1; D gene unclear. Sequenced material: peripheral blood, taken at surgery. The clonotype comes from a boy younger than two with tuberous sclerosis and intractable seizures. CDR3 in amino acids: CASSTAGVNTEAFF. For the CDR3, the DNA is TGTGCCAGCAGCACCGCCGGGGTAAACACTGAAGCTTTCTTT.